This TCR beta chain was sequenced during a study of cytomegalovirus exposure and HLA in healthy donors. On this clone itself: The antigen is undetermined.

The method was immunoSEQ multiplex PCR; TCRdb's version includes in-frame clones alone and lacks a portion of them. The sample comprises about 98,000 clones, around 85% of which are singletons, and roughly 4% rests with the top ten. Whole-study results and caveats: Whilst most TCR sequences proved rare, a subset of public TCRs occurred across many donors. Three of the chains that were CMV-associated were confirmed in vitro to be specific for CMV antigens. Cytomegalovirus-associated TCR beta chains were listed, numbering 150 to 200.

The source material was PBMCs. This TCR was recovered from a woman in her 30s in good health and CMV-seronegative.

The DNA for the CDR3 is TGTGCCAGCTCACCACCGCCGGCTACTAGCGGGAACTCCTACGAGCAGTACTTC. It codes for CASSPPPATSGNSYEQYF. The chain uses TRBV18 and TRBJ2-7; 10 positions agree with TRBD2. Germline V gene data show CDR1 as KGHSH and CDR2 as LQKENI. V was pared by 0 bases and J by 0 bases, with 8 bases of the junction left unmatched. This CDR3 has 18 residues.